This TCR beta chain derives from a study of monozygotic twins with inflammatory bowel disease. Template switching appended UMIs that held a 6-nucleotide sample barcode. TCRdb derives one entry per CDR3 protein from the 5' RACE reads, leaving out DNA. Its table records about 450,000 distinct CDR3 sequences. To note about this clonotype: Its target is not known.

Overall study results and limits: It was observed that concordant and discordant twins did not differ in repertoire similarity, possibly given limited power. Patient-specific immunosuppressive treatments may have made repertoires more variable. A single strong clonotype or signal linked to IBD was not supported.

The sequence was obtained from a human donor with ulcerative colitis or Crohn's disease, or a healthy co-twin of an affected twin (not recorded which). The sequenced sample consisted of blood.

Here the CDR3 reads CASSPSKGPNEKLFF. The chain is built from TRBV18 and TRBJ1-4. The CDR3 is 15 residues long. Per germline, CDR1 KGHSH and CDR2 LQKENI.